Reported below is one T cell receptor (beta chain). What it binds is unknown. TCRdb recomputed calls from the RT-PCR reads with MiXCR, one row per CDR3 protein. This table holds approximately 520,000 distinct CDR3 sequences, roughly 23% found once. The data were taken from a study of response to subunit inactivated influenza vaccine. Points from the study as a whole: The authors proposed limited new T cell recruitment per seasonal influenza vaccination.

CDR3 length equals 16 residues. CDR1 and CDR2 (germline): LGHNA, YNFKEQ. V dropped 1 base and J dropped 4 bases, with 16 bases sitting between them. The origin of this receptor is a man aged 45-65 years who received an inactivated influenza vaccine. The chain joins TRBV4-2 to TRBJ1-1, with D tentatively TRBD1 (5 bases). Sequencing was performed on CD4+ T cells sorted from PBMCs, taken about 5 days after vaccination. The chain's CDR3 is CASSQVKIGGSTEAFF. The CDR3 nucleotides read TGTGCCAGCAGCCAAGTCAAGATCGGGGGGAGCACTGAAGCTTTCTTT.